The 29 T cell receptor beta chains in this list originate from one sample, sequenced in a study of shared clonotypes between healthy human individuals. TCRdb's copy holds only in-frame clones and misses some; the assay was immunoSEQ multiplex PCR. The sample has some 300,000 clones, around four fifths seen once. The sample comprised memory CD4+ T cells sorted from blood. Regarding subset: CD45RA-negative fraction. Receptors were obtained from a man between 25 and 39 years old in good health.

The chain recombines TRBV6-5 with TRBJ1-2, with D unresolved. This CDR3 region has 14 residues. Trimming pared 7 bases from V and 4 bases from J, leaving 16 bases between. CDR1 and CDR2 from the germline V gene are MNHEY and SVGAGI. The CDR3 DNA sequence: TGTGCCAGCATGAGGGCTAGTTCTCGCTATGGCTACACCTTC. It codes for CASMRASSRYGYTF.

The V gene is TRBV2, the J gene TRBJ2-6; possibly TRBD1 for D (5 bases). Deletions cut 5 bases from V and 2 bases from J, with 13 bases between. The CDR3 has 16 residues. Germline V gene data show CDR1 as SNHLY and CDR2 as FYNNEI. In DNA form, the CDR3 reads TGTGCCAGCAGTTACGGAAGGGGAACTGGGGCCAACGTCCTGACTTTC. This sequence encodes CASSYGRGTGANVLTF.

V gene TRBV7-8 combines with J gene TRBJ1-1; a possible D gene is TRBD1 (5 bases). Germline V gene sequence: CDR1 SGHVS, CDR2 FQNEAQ. V was shortened by 0 bases and J by 4 bases, with 12 bases between the two germline ends. The CDR3 runs to 15 residues. The CDR3 sequence: CASSLAGWGSTEAFF. The CDR3 DNA reads as TGTGCCAGCAGCTTAGCGGGGTGGGGGAGCACTGAAGCTTTCTTT. Filled out from reference TRBV7-8 and TRBJ1-1, the complete variable domain reads GAGVSQSPRYKVAKRGQDVALRCDPISGHVSLFWYQQALGQGPEFLTYFQNEAQLDKSGLPSDRFFAERPEGSVSTLKIQRTQQEDSAVYLCASSLAGWGSTEAFFGQGTRLTVV.

The chain uses TRBV6-1 and TRBJ1-4, with a possible D match to TRBD1 (6 bases). Germline CDR1 reads MNHNS; CDR2 reads SASEGT. V was shortened by 2 bases and J by 4 bases, with 8 bases between the two germline ends. The CDR3 loop spans 14 amino acids. CDR3: CASSETGINEKLFF. The CDR3 DNA reads as TGTGCCAGCAGTGAAACAGGGATTAATGAAAAACTGTTTTTT.

The CDR3 DNA sequence: TGTGCCAGCAGTTACGCGTCAGGGGGAGAAAATGGCTACACCTTC. It yields the protein CASSYASGGENGYTF. The chain links TRBV6-5 to TRBJ1-2; 7 positions match TRBD1. This CDR3 has 15 amino acids. Losses at the gene ends were 2 bases for V and 6 bases for J; bases not matched to a gene: 9. Germline loops: CDR1 MNHEY, CDR2 SVGAGI.

The V gene is TRBV5-1, the J gene TRBJ2-7, with D possibly being TRBD2 (5 bases). The germline V gene has CDR1 SGHRS and CDR2 YFSETQ. With 0 bases removed from V and 5 bases from J, the gap between germline ends came to 15 bases. The CDR3 totals 15 residues. CDR3 protein: CASSLEPGIGDEQYF. DNA for the CDR3: TGCGCCAGCAGCTTGGAACCGGGAATTGGTGACGAGCAGTACTTC.

The chain recombines TRBV2 with TRBJ2-6, with 10 bases that match TRBD1. Germline-derived CDR1 and CDR2 are SNHLY and FYNNEI. The V and J ends lost 3 bases and 0 bases, in that order; junction bases with no gene match: 5. This CDR3 region has 18 residues. CDR3 coding DNA: TGTGCCAGCAGTGACCCGACAGGGGGCCGCTCTGGGGCCAACGTCCTGACTTTC. Translation: CASSDPTGGRSGANVLTF. Full variable domain (rest looked up from reference TRBV2 and TRBJ2-6): EPEVTQTPSHQVTQMGQEVILRCVPISNHLYFYWYRQILGQKVEFLVSFYNNEISEKSEIFDDQFSVERPDGSNFTLKIRSTKLEDSAMYFCASSDPTGGRSGANVLTFGAGSRLTVL.

This clone appeared once. Within the sample, other DNA sequences also encode this same CDR3. The chain combines TRBV11-2 with TRBJ2-2; D unclear. The CDR3 runs to 14 residues. From germline, CDR1 is SGHAT and CDR2 FQNNGV. The V end lost 1 base, the J end lost 3 bases, and 6 bases lay between the germline ends. This CDR3 reads CASSLVRYTGELFF. CDR3 coding DNA: TGTGCCAGCAGCTTAGTGAGGTACACCGGGGAGCTGTTTTTT.

The V call is TRBV11-2, the J call TRBJ2-7; D is unresolved. This CDR3 is built from 15 residues. In germline, CDR1 is SGHAT, CDR2 FQNNGV. The V end was cut by 3 bases, the J end by 3 bases, with 15 bases between. CDR3 DNA: TGTGCCAGCAGCTTGCGCGCAGGAACAAACTACGAGCAGTACTTC. Encoded protein: CASSLRAGTNYEQYF.

This chain connects TRBV12-5 to TRBJ2-4, with 13 bases identical to TRBD2. Germline loops: CDR1 LGHNT, CDR2 FRNRAP. The V and J ends lost 5 bases and 0 bases, in that order; junction bases with no gene match: 7. The CDR3 is made up of 18 amino acids. The CDR3 DNA follows: TGTGCTAGTGGTCAACCGGGACTAGCGGGGCTAGCCAAAAACATTCAGTACTTC. This translates into CASGQPGLAGLAKNIQYF.

A few counts support this clone. The CDR3 region is CASSGGLSYNEQFF. CDR3 nucleotides: TGTGCCAGCAGTGGGGGACTCTCCTACAATGAGCAGTTCTTC. This chain joins TRBV2 and TRBJ2-1; maybe TRBD2 (6 bases). This CDR3 contains 14 residues. Germline V gene lookup returns CDR1 SNHLY and CDR2 FYNNEI. V lost 4 bases and J lost 0, with 7 bases in between.

The V call is TRBV28, the J call TRBJ2-7, with no clear D. This CDR3 comprises 14 residues. Germline CDR1 reads MDHEN; CDR2 reads SYDVKM. V was clipped by 3 bases and J by 2 bases, with 11 bases between them. This chain's CDR3 is CASSLWAGPYEQYF. CDR3 nucleotide sequence: TGTGCCAGCAGTTTGTGGGCTGGACCCTACGAGCAGTACTTC.

V gene TRBV19 combines with J gene TRBJ2-3; 8 bases align to TRBD2. Trimming cost V 3 bases and J 1 base; bases outside gene matches: 6. CDR1 is LNHDA, CDR2 SQIVND, per germline (reference sequence). The CDR3 spans 16 residues. This CDR3 reads CASSMETSVGTDTQYF. The DNA of the CDR3 is TGTGCCAGTAGTATGGAGACTAGCGTGGGCACAGATACGCAGTATTTT. Full variable domain (missing parts from reference TRBV19 and TRBJ2-3): DGGITQSPKYLFRKEGQNVTLSCEQNLNHDAMYWYRQDPGQGLRLIYYSQIVNDFQKGDIAEGYSVSREKKESFPLTVTSAQKNPTAFYLCASSMETSVGTDTQYFGPGTRLTVL.

J is TRBJ2-3 and V is TRBV18; 9 nucleotides agree with TRBD2. V shed 3 bases and J 6 bases; nucleotides not matched to a gene: 4. The length of the CDR3 is 14 residues. Germline V lookup: CDR1 KGHSH, CDR2 LQKENI. Here the CDR3 DNA reads TGTGCCAGCTCACCGCCTAGCGGGAAGGATACGCAGTATTTT. Protein: CASSPPSGKDTQYF. The variable domain in full, with the rest retrieved from reference TRBV18 and TRBJ2-3, is NAGVMQNPRHLVRRRGQEARLRCSPMKGHSHVYWYRQLPEEGLKFMVYLQKENIIDESGMPKERFSAEFPKEGPSILRIQQVVRGDSAAYFCASSPPSGKDTQYFGPGTRLTVL.

This clone was counted a few times. This chain links TRBV6-5 with TRBJ1-1, with D uncertain. CDR3 size: 12 residues. Per germline, CDR1 MNHEY and CDR2 SVGAGI. Trimming removed 10 bases from V and 1 base from J, with 10 bases in between. The CDR3 here is CATLSRNTEAFF. The CDR3 DNA reads TGTGCCACACTTTCTAGGAACACTGAAGCTTTCTTT.

The chain couples TRBV10-3 to TRBJ2-2, with D unresolved. Trimming took off 6 bases at V and 7 bases at J, with 6 bases between the two ends. Germline lookup yields CDR1 ENHRY and CDR2 SYGVKD. The CDR3 runs 11 residues. DNA of the CDR3: TGTGCCATCAGATTTAACGGGGAGCTGTTTTTT. Protein: CAIRFNGELFF.

This clone appeared a few times. J is TRBJ2-2 and V is TRBV9, with TRBD2 matching 9 bases. The CDR3 spans 18 residues. V lost 0 bases to trimming and J lost 1 base; unmatched junction nucleotides: 7. The germline V gene encodes CDR1 SGDLS and CDR2 YYNGEE. Written as DNA, the CDR3 is TGTGCCAGCAGCGTAGAATTAGCGGGAGCCATGAACACCGGGGAGCTGTTTTTT. Its translation is CASSVELAGAMNTGELFF.

The V and J genes are TRBV5-1 and TRBJ2-3; D call uncertain. Trimming removed 0 bases from V and 5 bases from J, with 7 bases in between. Germline V gene lookup returns CDR1 SGHRS and CDR2 YFSETQ. This CDR3 has 13 residues. CDR3 nucleotides: TGCGCCAGCAGCTTGGACAGACTAGATACGCAGTATTTT. Translated, it gives CASSLDRLDTQYF. Based on the CDR3 plus reference TRBV5-1 and TRBJ2-3, the full variable domain is KAGVTQTPRYLIKTRGQQVTLSCSPISGHRSVSWYQQTPGQGLQFLFEYFSETQRNKGNFPGRFSGRQFSNSRSEMNVSTLELGDSALYLCASSLDRLDTQYFGPGTRLTVL.

The V call is TRBV5-4, the J call TRBJ2-3, with D uncertain. The length of the CDR3 is 16 residues. Germline-derived CDR1 and CDR2 are SGHNT and YYREEE (reference sequence). With 0 bases removed from V and 7 bases from J, the gap between germline ends came to 18 bases. For the CDR3, the DNA is TGTGCCAGCAGCTTGGCCTCGAGCGCAGCCCCTAATACGCAGTATTTT. Translating gives CASSLASSAAPNTQYF.

This chain connects TRBV19 to TRBJ2-1; either TRBD1 or TRBD2 may supply D (6 bases each). This CDR3 has 12 residues. Germline CDR1 is LNHDA and CDR2 is SQIVND (reference sequence). Trimming removed 11 bases from V and 10 bases from J, with 18 bases in between. The CDR3 DNA sequence: TGTGCCGCCAGGGGCGCCGGGGGCGAGCAGTTCTTC. This gives the protein CAARGAGGEQFF.

This clone was observed a few times. The chain is built from TRBV6-6 and TRBJ1-1; no definite D call. The CDR3 covers 14 residues. V dropped 3 bases and J dropped 1 base, with 9 bases sitting between them. Germline values: CDR1 MNHNY, CDR2 SVGAGI (reference sequence). CDR3 DNA: TGTGCCAGCAGTTATGTTTGGGGGAACACTGAAGCTTTCTTT. Amino acid sequence: CASSYVWGNTEAFF.

The chain couples TRBV6-1 to TRBJ2-1, with D unclear. The CDR3 is 12 amino acids. Germline V lookup: CDR1 MNHNS, CDR2 SASEGT. The germline V and J ends were trimmed by 7 bases and 8 bases, with 12 bases remaining between them. This chain's CDR3 is CASISSPDEQFF. CDR3 bases: TGTGCCAGCATAAGTAGTCCCGATGAGCAGTTCTTC.

The sample holds one count of this clone. The gene calls are TRBV18 and TRBJ2-3; 12 nucleotides agree with TRBD2. J lost 5 bases, V lost 3 bases, and 6 bases had no gene match. The CDR3 consists of 16 residues. Looked up from germline, CDR1 is KGHSH and CDR2 is LQKENI. DNA of the CDR3: TGTGCCAGCTCACCCGGACTAGCGGGACCCGGAGATACGCAGTATTTT. Protein sequence: CASSPGLAGPGDTQYF.

This chain uses TRBV2 with TRBJ1-1; perhaps TRBD1 as D (6 bases). CDR1 and CDR2 from the germline V gene are SNHLY and FYNNEI. V lost 6 bases and J 3 bases, leaving 11 bases between the germline ends. The CDR3 is made up of 13 amino acids. The CDR3 DNA reads as TGTGCCAGCAGAGAGGGGGGATACACTGAAGCTTTCTTT. Translating it yields CASREGGYTEAFF.

The chain has TRBV9 and TRBJ2-3; 7 bases agree with TRBD1. The CDR3 is made up of 15 amino acids. Germline CDR1 SGDLS, CDR2 YYNGEE. V gave up 0 bases and J gave up 2 bases; unmatched junction bases: 3. The CDR3 region is CASSVEGAHTDTQYF. DNA for the CDR3: TGTGCCAGCAGCGTAGAGGGGGCCCACACAGATACGCAGTATTTT.

This clone was detected only once. Here the CDR3 DNA reads TGCGCCAGCAGGACTAGCGGGCCGAACGAGCAGTTCTTC. The encoded protein is CASRTSGPNEQFF. The chain has TRBV5-1 and TRBJ2-1, with TRBD2 matching 10 bases. This CDR3 comprises 13 residues. V gave up 5 bases and J gave up 10 bases; unmatched junction bases: 6. Germline V gene lookup returns CDR1 SGHRS and CDR2 YFSETQ.

As concerns this clone: The sample has other DNA sequences that encode this CDR3 too. The chain links TRBV2 to TRBJ2-6; no definite D call. This CDR3 spans 14 amino acids. V was shortened by 2 bases and J by 2 bases, with 4 bases between the two germline ends. Germline CDR1 reads SNHLY; CDR2 reads FYNNEI. CDR3 in amino acids: CASSELTGANVLTF. CDR3 sequence (DNA): TGTGCCAGCAGTGAACTGACTGGGGCCAACGTCCTGACTTTC.

This clone has a handful of counts. This chain uses TRBV6-5 with TRBJ1-2; perhaps TRBD1 as D (6 bases). Trimming removed 5 bases at V and 8 bases at J, with 15 bases between. The germline V gene has CDR1 MNHEY and CDR2 SVGAGI. The CDR3 is made up of 13 amino acids. The CDR3 sequence: CASSDPRGGGYTF. The CDR3, as DNA: TGTGCCAGCAGTGACCCCAGGGGTGGCGGCTACACCTTC.

The rearrangement uses TRBV7-4 and TRBJ2-2; TRBD1 might be the D (5 bases). V was clipped by 1 base and J by 3 bases, with 12 bases between them. Germline lookup yields CDR1 SGHVT and CDR2 SQSDAQ. The CDR3 is made up of 16 amino acids. CDR3 bases: TGTGCCAGCAGCTTAGTTTGGCAGGGTGACACCGGGGAGCTGTTTTTT. As protein: CASSLVWQGDTGELFF.